A single sample is the source of the 22 T cell receptor beta chains below, sequenced in a study of blood T cell repertoires in COVID-19. Some clones are missing from TCRdb's copy, which holds only in-frame ones; the method was immunoSEQ multiplex PCR. The table has 150,000 to 200,000 clones, 65% to 85% seen once. Sequences were obtained from peripheral blood. The receptor set was obtained from a woman between 65 and 79 years old who had recovered from COVID-19.

The CDR3 DNA is TGCGCCAGCAGCTTGGACAGTTTCAACACTGAAGCTTTCTTT. Translating gives CASSLDSFNTEAFF. The chain carries TRBV5-1 and TRBJ1-1; D is ambiguous. Germline V gene data show CDR1 as SGHRS and CDR2 as YFSETQ. V lost 0 bases to trimming and J lost 2 bases, with 8 bases between them. This CDR3 spans 14 amino acids.

This chain connects TRBV30 to TRBJ1-5; D is uncertain. Germline CDR1 and CDR2: GTSNPN and SVGIG (reference sequence). The CDR3 sequence is 14 residues long. Trimming cost V 0 bases and J 2 bases, with 8 bases left between them. CDR3 DNA: TGTGCCTGGAGTGTACCCGGGGGCAATCAGCCCCAGCATTTT. Translated: CAWSVPGGNQPQHF.

The rearrangement links TRBV9 to TRBJ1-2; D call uncertain. This CDR3 is built from 16 residues. V was trimmed by 4 bases and J by 3 bases, leaving 19 bases between them. Germline CDR1 reads SGDLS; CDR2 reads YYNGEE. The CDR3 sequence is CASSPRPTPEYYGYTF. As DNA, the CDR3 is TGTGCCAGCAGCCCCCGTCCCACTCCTGAGTACTATGGCTACACCTTC.

The rearrangement joins TRBV19 to TRBJ2-5; D is unresolved. The CDR3 is 12 amino acids. Deletions cut 6 bases from V and 0 bases from J, with 5 bases between. Looked up from germline, CDR1 is LNHDA and CDR2 is SQIVND (reference sequence). In nucleotides, the CDR3 is TGTGCCAGTAGGGCACACCAAGAGACCCAGTACTTC. Protein sequence: CASRAHQETQYF.

The chain uses TRBV4-2 and TRBJ2-7, with D hard to call. This CDR3 region has 15 residues. The V end lost 4 bases, the J end lost 0 bases, and 13 bases lay between the germline ends. Germline assignment: CDR1 LGHNA and CDR2 YNFKEQ. CDR3 sequence reads: CASSPTSGLSYEQYF. The CDR3 DNA reads as TGTGCCAGCAGCCCCACCTCGGGTCTCTCCTACGAGCAGTACTTC.

This clone appeared a few times. This sequence joins TRBV9 and TRBJ2-2; 7 bases agree with TRBD1. Germline V gene data show CDR1 as SGDLS and CDR2 as YYNGEE. The J segment lost 8 bases and the V segment lost 0 bases, leaving 7 bases of the junction unmatched. The CDR3 totals 15 residues. DNA for the CDR3: TGTGCCAGCAGCGTAGTCCCAACAGGGGAGGGGGAGCTGTTTTTT. Translation gives CASSVVPTGEGELFF.

The chain recombines TRBV2 with TRBJ1-5; 7 bases align to TRBD1. Germline V gene lookup returns CDR1 SNHLY and CDR2 FYNNEI. Unmatched junction bases numbered 11, after V lost 7 bases and J lost 2 bases. This CDR3 comprises 16 residues. The CDR3 DNA sequence: TGTGCCAGCATTGGGCCAGGGGGGTTTGGCAATCAGCCCCAGCATTTT. Protein: CASIGPGGFGNQPQHF.

V and J are TRBV3-1 (or the pseudogene TRBV3-2) and TRBJ1-5; TRBD1 matches at 7 bases. In germline, CDR1 is LGHDT, CDR2 YNNKEL (reference sequence). The CDR3 has 13 residues. V trimming: 6 bases; J trimming: 7 bases; junction bases outside the gene matches: 6. CDR3 loop: CASSPDRAQPQHF. The CDR3 DNA sequence: TGTGCCAGCAGTCCCGACAGGGCCCAGCCCCAGCATTTT.

The chain couples TRBV7-2 to TRBJ1-2; D is perhaps TRBD1 (6 bases). The CDR3 is 14 amino acids. CDR1 is SGHTA and CDR2 is FQGNSA in the germline V gene. The V end lost 8 bases, the J end lost 7 bases, and 20 bases lay between the germline ends. CDR3 in DNA: TGTGCCAGCTGGGGGGGCCGCAATTGGCTTGGCTACACCTTC. Encoded protein: CASWGGRNWLGYTF.

The chain carries TRBV9 and TRBJ1-6; D is perhaps TRBD1 (6 bases). Trimming cost V 3 bases and J 5 bases, with 15 bases left between them. The length of the CDR3 is 16 residues. Germline V gives CDR1 SGDLS, CDR2 YYNGEE. CDR3 sequence reads: CASSGWWGPDNSPLHF. CDR3 nucleotides: TGTGCCAGCAGCGGTTGGTGGGGGCCGGATAATTCACCCCTCCACTTT.

This clone was observed a single time. The rearrangement links TRBV18 to TRBJ1-3; 7 nucleotides line up with TRBD1. J lost 2 bases, V lost 3 bases, and 4 bases had no gene match. Germline CDR1 KGHSH, CDR2 LQKENI. The CDR3 consists of 15 residues. CDR3 in DNA: TGTGCCAGCTCACCCTCAGGGGGGCCTGGAAACACCATATATTTT. Translating gives CASSPSGGPGNTIYF.

This chain connects TRBV5-1 to TRBJ2-7; TRBD1 matches at 9 bases. Germline assignment: CDR1 SGHRS and CDR2 YFSETQ. CDR3 length: 14 residues. J gave up 2 bases and V 4 bases, and 4 bases lay outside the gene matches. This CDR3 reads CASSGGQGPYEQYF. CDR3 coding DNA: TGCGCCAGCAGCGGGGGACAGGGCCCCTACGAGCAGTACTTC. Full variable domain (outside the CDR3, taken from reference TRBV5-1 and TRBJ2-7): KAGVTQTPRYLIKTRGQQVTLSCSPISGHRSVSWYQQTPGQGLQFLFEYFSETQRNKGNFPGRFSGRQFSNSRSEMNVSTLELGDSALYLCASSGGQGPYEQYFGPGTRLTVT.

The DNA for the CDR3 is TGTGCCAGCAGCCCGGGTCGACTGGGGGGTGAAAAACTGTTTTTT. Its translation is CASSPGRLGGEKLFF. The chain combines TRBV5-8 with TRBJ1-4; possible D gene TRBD1, 5 bases. The CDR3 contains 15 residues. Germline-derived CDR1 and CDR2 are SGHTS and YDEGEE. V shed 4 bases and J shed 7 bases, with 17 bases lying between them. Using reference TRBV5-8 and TRBJ1-4 for the parts outside the CDR3, the full variable domain is EAGVTQSPTHLIKTRGQQATLRCSPISGHTSVYWYQQALGLGLQFLLWYDEGEERNRGNFPPRFSGRQFPNYSSELNVNALELEDSALYLCASSPGRLGGEKLFFGSGTQLSVL.

The gene calls are TRBV28 and TRBJ2-7; a weak D match, TRBD2 (7 bases). The germline V gene has CDR1 MDHEN and CDR2 SYDVKM. Deletions cut 3 bases from V and 2 bases from J, with 14 bases between. The CDR3 extends over 15 amino acids. The CDR3 spells CASSFPGGPTYEQYF. The CDR3 bases are TGTGCCAGCAGTTTTCCCGGGGGGCCGACCTACGAGCAGTACTTC.

This clone was picked up a small number of times. V gene TRBV30 combines with J gene TRBJ2-7; D might be TRBD1 or TRBD2, each matching 5 bases. CDR3 size: 13 residues. Between the trimmed V and J ends, which lost 5 bases and 3 bases, there was a span of 14 bases. The germline CDR1 and CDR2 sequences are GTSNPN and SVGIG (reference sequence). Here the CDR3 reads CAWGGDRGYEQYF. The CDR3 bases are TGTGCCTGGGGGGGAGACCGGGGCTACGAGCAGTACTTC.

This rearrangement joins TRBV18 to TRBJ2-5; D might be TRBD1 (6 bases). This CDR3 contains 14 residues. Trimming left V 4 bases short and J 3 bases short, with 12 bases between. The germline gives CDR1 KGHSH, CDR2 LQKENI. In DNA form, the CDR3 reads TGTGCCAGCTCACGGAGGACAGAGGAAGAGACCCAGTACTTC. Encoded protein: CASSRRTEEETQYF.

This clone has just one count. This chain uses TRBV7-9 with TRBJ2-3; 9 positions match TRBD2. Germline lookup yields CDR1 SEHNR and CDR2 FQNEAQ (reference sequence). The CDR3 length is 15 residues. V gave up 5 bases and J gave up 5 bases; unmatched junction bases: 8. The DNA of the CDR3 is TGTGCCAGCAGCCCAGCGGGGGGCCGCAGAGATACGCAGTATTTT. Translation gives CASSPAGGRRDTQYF.

The rearrangement links TRBV5-1 to TRBJ2-2; no clear D. CDR1 is SGHRS and CDR2 is YFSETQ in the germline V gene. Trimming pared 2 bases from V and 6 bases from J, leaving 11 bases between. CDR3 length: 14 amino acids. DNA for the CDR3: TGCGCCAGCAGCTTCCTGGGTCAGGCCGGGGAGCTGTTTTTT. Translating it yields CASSFLGQAGELFF. Full variable domain (remainder filled in from reference TRBV5-1 and TRBJ2-2): KAGVTQTPRYLIKTRGQQVTLSCSPISGHRSVSWYQQTPGQGLQFLFEYFSETQRNKGNFPGRFSGRQFSNSRSEMNVSTLELGDSALYLCASSFLGQAGELFFGEGSRLTVL.

The chain is built from TRBV6-2 or TRBV6-3 and TRBJ1-6; 8 bases fit TRBD1. The V and J ends lost 5 bases and 16 bases, in that order; junction bases with no gene match: 13. Germline V gene lookup returns CDR1 MNHEY and CDR2 SVGEGT. The CDR3 totals 14 residues. The CDR3 loop reads CASSPRDRRYSLHF. For the CDR3, the DNA is TGTGCCAGCAGTCCACGGGACAGGCGCTATTCACTCCACTTT.

This rearrangement joins TRBV7-2 to TRBJ1-5; TRBD1 aligns across 9 bases. Per the germline V gene, CDR1 is SGHTA and CDR2 is FQGNSA. The CDR3 totals 14 residues. V was clipped by 5 bases and J by 5 bases; unmatched bases: 4. The CDR3 DNA is TGTGCCAGCAGCCCCAACAGGGGGCATCAGCCCCAGCATTTT. This translates into CASSPNRGHQPQHF.

On this clone itself: Within the sample, other DNA sequences also encode this same CDR3. The J gene is TRBJ2-7, the V gene TRBV7-3; 7 bases map to TRBD1. The length of the CDR3 is 16 residues. V gave up 0 bases and J gave up 2 bases; unmatched junction bases: 7. CDR1 is SGHTA, CDR2 FQGTGA, per germline. Here the CDR3 reads CASSLTSAGGTYEQYF. CDR3 nucleotide sequence: TGTGCCAGCAGCTTAACGTCGGCAGGGGGAACCTACGAGCAGTACTTC. The whole variable domain, filled in from reference TRBV7-3 and TRBJ2-7, reads GAGVSQTPSNKVTEKGKYVELRCDPISGHTALYWYRQSLGQGPEFLIYFQGTGAADDSGLPNDRFFAVRPEGSVSTLKIQRTERGDSAVYLCASSLTSAGGTYEQYFGPGTRLTVT.

This chain connects TRBV20-1 to TRBJ1-1; possible D gene TRBD1, 6 bases. V shed 0 bases and J shed 9 bases, with 8 bases lying between them. CDR3 size: 11 residues. CDR1 DFQATT and CDR2 SNEGSKA come from the germline V gene (reference sequence). This CDR3 reads CSAREDSQAFF. CDR3 sequence (DNA): TGCAGTGCTAGAGAGGACAGCCAAGCTTTCTTT.